Sequencing of this T cell receptor beta chain was carried out in a study of blood T cell repertoires in COVID-19. Overall study context: Italy, Spain and the United States were the sources of the convalescent and acute COVID-19 samples. The analysed material was cDNA or gDNA that came from T cells, B-cell-depleted T cells, or PBMCs.

Germline CDR1 reads LNHDA; CDR2 reads SQIVND (reference sequence). V lost 0 bases to trimming and J lost 4 bases, with 10 bases between them. The CDR3 is 15 amino acids. In the original workflow: Nucleated cell number was recorded as an estimate derived from reference gene primer amplification. Sequenced by immunoSEQ multiplex PCR; TCRdb stores in-frame clones only, minus some. V and J calls plus clone size are reproduced from that table; the DNA served to infer D and trimming. The sample consists of 60,000 or so clones, about 90% of them appearing once. The sequencing input was peripheral blood. The sequence was obtained from a human donor with active COVID-19. The donor label of this sample is uncertain. The V call is TRBV19, the J call TRBJ1-5, with D uncertain. Written as DNA, the CDR3 is TGTGCCAGTAGTATAGATCCGGGTAAGAATCAGCCCCAGCATTTT. Protein: CASSIDPGKNQPQHF.